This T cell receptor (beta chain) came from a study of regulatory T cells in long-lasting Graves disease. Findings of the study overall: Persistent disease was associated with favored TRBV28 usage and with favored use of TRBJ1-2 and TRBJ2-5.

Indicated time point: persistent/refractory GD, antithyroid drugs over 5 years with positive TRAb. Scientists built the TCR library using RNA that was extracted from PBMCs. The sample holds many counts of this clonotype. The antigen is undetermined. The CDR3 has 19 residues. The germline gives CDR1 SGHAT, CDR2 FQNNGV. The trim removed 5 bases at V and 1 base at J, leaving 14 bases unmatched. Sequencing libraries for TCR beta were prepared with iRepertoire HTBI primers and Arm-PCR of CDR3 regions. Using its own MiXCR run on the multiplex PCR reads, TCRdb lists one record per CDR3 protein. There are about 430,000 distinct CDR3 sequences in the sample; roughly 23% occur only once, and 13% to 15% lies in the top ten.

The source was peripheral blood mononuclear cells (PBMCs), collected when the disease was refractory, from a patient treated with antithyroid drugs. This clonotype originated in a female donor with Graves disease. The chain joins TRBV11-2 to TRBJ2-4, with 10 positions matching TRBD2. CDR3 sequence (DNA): TGTGCCAGCAGCGTCACTAGCGGGAATTTTGGGCCTGCCAAAAACATTCAGTACTTC. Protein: CASSVTSGNFGPAKNIQYF.